These 7 T cell receptor beta chains originate from one sample sequenced in a study of T cell responses to AZD1222 COVID-19 vaccine (dated by TCRdb to the early 2020s). The time point label, read with the paper, signifies: baseline before first vaccination. Receptor amplification or capture employed the immunoSEQ multiplex PCR assay. Entries here come from immuneACCESS through TCRdb and include only in-frame sequences with V and J called. Some clones fail to appear in such tables; in the studies checked, an unresolved V gene covers under half of the shortfall, and the cause of the remainder is unknown. The sample data list 150,000 to 200,000 clones, and approximately 92% of these were observed just once. The ten most abundant clones make up 2.3% of the sample. The sample consisted of peripheral blood, taken on day 0 of AZD1222 vaccination. The source of these receptors is an adult in good health.

The chain carries TRBV5-6 and TRBJ1-2; 7 bases match TRBD1. Germline V gene sequence: CDR1 SGHDT, CDR2 YYEEEE. V shed 0 bases and J 0 bases; nucleotides not matched to a gene: 14. This CDR3 has 19 residues. CDR3 bases: TGTGCCAGCAGCTTGGCTCAGGGGGACGGCTCCTATCCTAACTATGGCTACACCTTC. Translating it yields CASSLAQGDGSYPNYGYTF. Using reference TRBV5-6 and TRBJ1-2 for the parts outside the CDR3, the full variable domain is DAGVTQSPTHLIKTRGQQVTLRCSPKSGHDTVSWYQQALGQGPQFIFQYYEEEERQRGNFPDRFSGHQFPNYSSELNVNALLLGDSALYLCASSLAQGDGSYPNYGYTFGSGTRLTVV.

The CDR3 sequence: CASSPQGDSYGYTF. Written as DNA, the CDR3 is TGTGCCAGCAGCCCCCAGGGGGACAGCTATGGCTACACCTTC. The chain employs TRBV7-2 and TRBJ1-2; 7 bases are a match to TRBD1. The CDR3 runs to 14 residues. The germline CDR1 and CDR2 sequences are SGHTA and FQGNSA. The junction had 7 bases not matched to a gene; V was cut back by 5 bases and J by 4 bases.

This rearrangement joins TRBV29-1 to TRBJ1-1, with a possible D match to TRBD1 (5 bases). This CDR3 is built from 11 residues. Germline V gives CDR1 SQVTM, CDR2 ANQGSEA. Trimming cost V 2 bases and J 6 bases, with 7 bases left between them. CDR3 loop: CSVERGAEAFF. CDR3 sequence (DNA): TGCAGCGTTGAAAGGGGTGCTGAAGCTTTCTTT.

This clone was found a few times. The CDR3, as DNA: TGTGCCAGTAGACTGACAGGGGGTGGTGAAGCTTTCTTT. Residues: CASRLTGGGEAFF. The V gene is TRBV19, the J gene TRBJ1-1, with TRBD1 identical over 9 bases. The germline V gene has CDR1 LNHDA and CDR2 SQIVND (reference sequence). The CDR3 covers 13 residues. V shed 6 bases, J shed 7 bases, and the junction held 6 bases outside the gene matches. The full variable domain, its missing parts supplied by reference TRBV19 and TRBJ1-1, is DGGITQSPKYLFRKEGQNVTLSCEQNLNHDAMYWYRQDPGQGLRLIYYSQIVNDFQKGDIAEGYSVSREKKESFPLTVTSAQKNPTAFYLCASRLTGGGEAFFGQGTRLTVV.

This clone was detected only once. V and J are TRBV5-1 and TRBJ1-1; D possibly corresponds to TRBD1 (5 bases). V lost 0 bases and J 1 base, leaving 10 bases between the germline ends. The CDR3 runs 15 residues. From germline, CDR1 is SGHRS and CDR2 YFSETQ. This CDR3 is CASSLGDGRNTEAFF. CDR3 nucleotides: TGCGCCAGCAGCTTGGGGGACGGAAGGAACACTGAAGCTTTCTTT.

V is TRBV24-1 and J is TRBJ2-5; the D gene is possibly TRBD1 (5 bases). This CDR3 region has 15 residues. Germline assignment: CDR1 KGHDR and CDR2 SFDVKD. The ends were cut back, 12 bases at V and 4 bases at J, with 23 bases in the middle. For the CDR3, the DNA is TGTGCCGTGGCTGTTGGTAAGGGGCGCGGAGAGACCCAGTACTTC. Protein sequence: CAVAVGKGRGETQYF.

V gene TRBV7-8 combines with J gene TRBJ1-6, with D unresolved. Between the trimmed V and J ends, which lost 5 bases and 7 bases, there was a span of 12 bases. Per germline, CDR1 SGHVS and CDR2 FQNEAQ. CDR3 length: 14 residues. The CDR3 DNA reads TGTGCCAGCAGCCTTCTCGCCCGAAATTCACCCCTCCACTTT. Protein: CASSLLARNSPLHF.